This record concerns one TCR beta chain sequence. Its antigen is as yet unknown. The entry originates in a study of T cell repertoires in cytomegalovirus infection. Study-level background: Epitope selection comprised recently identified HLA-C-restricted CMV epitopes and well-studied HLA-B-restricted CMV epitopes.

One entry per CDR3 protein results from TCRdb running MiXCR on the reads. The sample holds a few hundred thousand distinct CDR3 sequences, 30% to 35% seen once. Whole-study findings and limits: Across the ex vivo response, the dominant clonotypes were HLA-C-restricted CMV-specific TCR beta clonotypes.

Trimming removed 4 bases from V and 4 bases from J; junction bases left unmatched: 7. CDR3 length equals 15 residues. Germline CDR1 SGHDT, CDR2 YYEEEE. The chain is built from TRBV5-6 and TRBJ2-1; TRBD1 agrees at 8 bases. This receptor was taken from a human donor in good health (CMV status not recorded). Some clones in this sample may be carry-over from other donors' samples. The material was cultured PBMCs, obtained from culture after CMV antigen stimulation. The CDR3 here is CASSGGQAAYNEQFF. CDR3 coding DNA: TGTGCCAGCAGCGGGGGACAGGCCGCTTACAATGAGCAGTTCTTC.